The subject of this entry is one TCR beta chain. The source of the sample is a study of OX40 agonist ivuxolimab in advanced cancers. The wider study: At approximately 83% male, the cohort had a mean age of roughly 60 years, ranging from about 20 to 80. Checkpoint inhibitors had been given previously to roughly 40% of patients.

Assay: immunoSEQ multiplex PCR; the TCRdb copy retains only in-frame clones and omits some. The sample lists approximately 86,000 clones; roughly 92% were seen once. The V gene's germline CDR1 is MNHEY and CDR2 SMNVEV (reference sequence). The CDR3 runs to 12 residues. The V and J ends lost 6 bases and 14 bases respectively, with 17 bases between them. V is TRBV27 and J is TRBJ2-1, with D perhaps matching TRBD2 (5 bases). The receptor was derived from an adult with an advanced solid tumor such as melanoma, head and neck, liver or kidney cancer. The sequenced sample was CD4+ or CD8+ T cells sorted from blood, obtained in a trial of the OX40 agonist ivuxolimab. CDR3 nucleotides: TGTGCCAGCAGGAACCCGGGATTTATCGAGTTCTTC. This gives the protein CASRNPGFIEFF.